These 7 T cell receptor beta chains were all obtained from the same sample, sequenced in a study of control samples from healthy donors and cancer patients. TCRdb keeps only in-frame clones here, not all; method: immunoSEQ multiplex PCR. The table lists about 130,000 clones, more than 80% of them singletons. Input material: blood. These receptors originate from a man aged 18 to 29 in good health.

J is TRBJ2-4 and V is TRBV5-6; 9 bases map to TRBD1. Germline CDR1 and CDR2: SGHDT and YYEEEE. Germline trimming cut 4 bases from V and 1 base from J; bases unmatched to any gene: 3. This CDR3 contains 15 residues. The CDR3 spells CASSGGQGAKNIQYF. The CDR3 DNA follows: TGTGCCAGCAGCGGGGGACAGGGTGCCAAAAACATTCAGTACTTC.

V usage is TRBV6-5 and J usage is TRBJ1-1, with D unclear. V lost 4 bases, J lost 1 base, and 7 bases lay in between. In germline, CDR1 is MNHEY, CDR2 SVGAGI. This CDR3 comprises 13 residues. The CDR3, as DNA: TGTGCCAGCAGTTTCGAGGGGAACACTGAAGCTTTCTTT. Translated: CASSFEGNTEAFF.

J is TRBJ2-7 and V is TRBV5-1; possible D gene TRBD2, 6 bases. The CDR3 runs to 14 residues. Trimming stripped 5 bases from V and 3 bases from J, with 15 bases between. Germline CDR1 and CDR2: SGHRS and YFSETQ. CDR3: CASSIAEADYEQYF. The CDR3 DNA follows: TGCGCCAGCAGTATAGCGGAGGCAGACTACGAGCAGTACTTC.

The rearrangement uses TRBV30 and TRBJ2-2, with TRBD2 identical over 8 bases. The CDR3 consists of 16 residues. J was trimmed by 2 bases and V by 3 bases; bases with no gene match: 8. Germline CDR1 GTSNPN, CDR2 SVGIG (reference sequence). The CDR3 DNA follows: TGTGCCTGGAGACCCTGGACTAGCCTTAACACCGGGGAGCTGTTTTTT. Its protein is CAWRPWTSLNTGELFF.

DNA of the CDR3: TGTGCCAGCAGCTTAGGCCACAGGGGGGGTGGAGGCTACACCTTC. It yields the protein CASSLGHRGGGGYTF. The V and J genes are TRBV13 and TRBJ1-2; 8 bases line up with TRBD1. The V and J ends lost 0 bases and 8 bases, in that order; junction bases with no gene match: 8. The CDR3 sequence is 15 residues long. CDR1 PRHDT and CDR2 FYEKMQ come from the germline V gene (reference sequence).

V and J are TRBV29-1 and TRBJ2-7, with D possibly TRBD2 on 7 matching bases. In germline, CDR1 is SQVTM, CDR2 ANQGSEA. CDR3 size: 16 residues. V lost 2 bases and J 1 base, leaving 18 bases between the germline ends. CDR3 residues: CSVETGGGTGSYEQYF. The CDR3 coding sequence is TGCAGCGTTGAAACTGGGGGGGGCACGGGTTCCTACGAGCAGTACTTC.

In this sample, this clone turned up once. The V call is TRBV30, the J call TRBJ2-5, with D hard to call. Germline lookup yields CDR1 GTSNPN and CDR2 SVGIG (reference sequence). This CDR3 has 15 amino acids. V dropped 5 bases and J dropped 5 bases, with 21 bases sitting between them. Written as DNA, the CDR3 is TGTGCCTGGGCTCCTTTGACGGCGTCTTTGGAGACCCAGTACTTC. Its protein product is CAWAPLTASLETQYF.